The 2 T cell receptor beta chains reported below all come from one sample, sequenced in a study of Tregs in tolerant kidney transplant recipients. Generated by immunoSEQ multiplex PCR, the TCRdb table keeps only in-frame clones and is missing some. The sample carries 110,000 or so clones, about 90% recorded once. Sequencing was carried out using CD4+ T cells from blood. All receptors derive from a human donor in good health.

DNA of the CDR3: TGTGCCAGCAGTGAAGGATCAGGGTACCGAGCTTTCTTT. Translated: CASSEGSGYRAFF. V gene TRBV6-1 combines with J gene TRBJ1-1; possible D gene TRBD1, 5 bases. Trimming pared 1 base from V and 10 bases from J, leaving 13 bases between. The CDR3 totals 13 residues. CDR1 is MNHNS and CDR2 is SASEGT in the germline V gene.

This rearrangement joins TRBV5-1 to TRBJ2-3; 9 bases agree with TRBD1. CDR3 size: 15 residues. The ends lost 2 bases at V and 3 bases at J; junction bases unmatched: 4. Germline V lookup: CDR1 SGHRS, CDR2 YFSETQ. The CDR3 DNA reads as TGCGCCAGCAGCTTAGGACAGGGGTGGACAGATACGCAGTATTTT. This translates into CASSLGQGWTDTQYF.